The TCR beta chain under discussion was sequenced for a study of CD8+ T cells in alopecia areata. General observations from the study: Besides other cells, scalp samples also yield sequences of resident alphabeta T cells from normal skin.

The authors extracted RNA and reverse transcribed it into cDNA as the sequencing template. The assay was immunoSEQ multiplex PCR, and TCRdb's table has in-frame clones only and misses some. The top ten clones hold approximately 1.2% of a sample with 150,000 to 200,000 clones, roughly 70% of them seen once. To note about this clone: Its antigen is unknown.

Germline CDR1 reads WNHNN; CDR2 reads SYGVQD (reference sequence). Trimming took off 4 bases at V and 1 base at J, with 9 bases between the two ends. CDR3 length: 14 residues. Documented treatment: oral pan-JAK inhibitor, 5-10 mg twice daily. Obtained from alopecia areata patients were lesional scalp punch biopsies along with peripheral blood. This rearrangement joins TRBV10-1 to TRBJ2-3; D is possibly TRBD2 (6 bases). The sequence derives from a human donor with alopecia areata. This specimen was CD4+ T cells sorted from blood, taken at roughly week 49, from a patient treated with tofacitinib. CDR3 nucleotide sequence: TGCGCCAGCAGTGTCCAGCGGGGCACAGATACGCAGTATTTT. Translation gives CASSVQRGTDTQYF.